This T cell receptor (beta chain) derives from a study of cytomegalovirus exposure and HLA in healthy donors. Study summary: Per a later analysis, the roughly 690 first-cohort and approximately 120 validation repertoires shared one platform. Whole-study findings and limits: The study labeled about 160 TCR beta chains cytomegalovirus-associated.

This CDR3 has 13 amino acids. The V end was cut by 1 base, the J end by 6 bases, with 9 bases between. CDR1 PRHDT and CDR2 FYEKMQ come from the germline V gene (reference sequence). This clone was detected only a few times. Its antigen is still unknown. Using immunoSEQ multiplex PCR, the repertoire was profiled, and TCRdb retains in-frame clones only, with some absent. The repertoire has approximately 150,000 clones, under 95% of them found once; the top ten carry about 3%. The clonotype was recovered from a woman aged 18-35 years in good health and CMV-seropositive. The chain is built from TRBV13 and TRBJ1-1, with a tentative D call TRBD1 (6 bases). Sequenced: PBMCs. CDR3 sequence (DNA): TGTGCCAGCAGCTTAGTAGGGGGAGCTGAAGCTTTCTTT. Its protein product is CASSLVGGAEAFF. The full variable domain, in which reference TRBV13 and TRBJ1-1 provide the parts outside the CDR3, is AAGVIQSPRHLIKEKRETATLKCYPIPRHDTVYWYQQGPGQDPQFLISFYEKMQSDKGSIPDRFSAQQFSDYHSELNMSSLELGDSALYFCASSLVGGAEAFFGQGTRLTVV.